This TCR beta chain is from a study of shared clonotypes between healthy human individuals. Study findings and constraints: Sample collection involved blood only; tissue repertoires are likely different.

Only in-frame clones appear in the TCRdb table, and some are missing; sequencing was by immunoSEQ multiplex PCR. The sample holds 550,000 to 700,000 clones, 73% seen once. The authors divided CD4+ cells into CD45RA+ naive and CD45RA-negative memory subsets. About this clone: The target antigen is unknown.

The V segment lost 3 bases and the J segment 6 bases; nucleotides outside the gene matches: 10. The germline gives CDR1 MDHEN, CDR2 SYDVKM. The CDR3 loop spans 16 amino acids. The chain joins TRBV28 to TRBJ2-2; TRBD1 aligns across 7 bases. Sequences were obtained from memory CD4+ T cells sorted from blood. As for subset: CD45RA-negative fraction. The TCR sequence derives from a woman aged 30 to 39 in good health. For the CDR3, the DNA is TGTGCCAGCAGTTTTCCACGGCAGGGGGACGCCGGGGAGCTGTTTTTT. Translated: CASSFPRQGDAGELFF.